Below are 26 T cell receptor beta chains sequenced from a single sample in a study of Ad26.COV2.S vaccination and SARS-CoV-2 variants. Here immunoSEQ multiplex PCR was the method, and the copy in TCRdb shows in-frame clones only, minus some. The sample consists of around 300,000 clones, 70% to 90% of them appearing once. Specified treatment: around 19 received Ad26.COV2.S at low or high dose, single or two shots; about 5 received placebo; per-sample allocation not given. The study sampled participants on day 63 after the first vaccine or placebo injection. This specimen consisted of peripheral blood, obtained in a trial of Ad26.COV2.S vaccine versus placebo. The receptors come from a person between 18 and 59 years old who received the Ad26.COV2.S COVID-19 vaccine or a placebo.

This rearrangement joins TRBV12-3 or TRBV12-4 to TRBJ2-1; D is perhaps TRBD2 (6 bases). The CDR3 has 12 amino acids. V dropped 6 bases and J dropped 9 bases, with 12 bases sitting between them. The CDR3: CASSPRGGEQFF. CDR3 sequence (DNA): TGTGCCAGCAGCCCCCGGGGAGGTGAGCAGTTCTTC.

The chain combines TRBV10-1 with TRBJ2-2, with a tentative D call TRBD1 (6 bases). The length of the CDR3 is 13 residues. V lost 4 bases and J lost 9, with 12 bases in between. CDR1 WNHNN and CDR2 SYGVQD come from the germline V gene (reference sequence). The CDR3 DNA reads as TGCGCCAGCAGTGGGGAACAGGGAAGGGAGCTGTTTTTT. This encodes CASSGEQGRELFF.

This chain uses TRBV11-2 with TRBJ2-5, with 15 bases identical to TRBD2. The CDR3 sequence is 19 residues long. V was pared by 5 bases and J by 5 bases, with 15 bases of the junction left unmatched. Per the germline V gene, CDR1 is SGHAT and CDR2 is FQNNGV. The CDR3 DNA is TGTGCCAGCAGCCCCACGACTGGACTAGCGGGAGGGCCGAGGGAGACCCAGTACTTC. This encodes CASSPTTGLAGGPRETQYF. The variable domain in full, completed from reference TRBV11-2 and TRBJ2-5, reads EAGVAQSPRYKIIEKRQSVAFWCNPISGHATLYWYQQILGQGPKLLIQFQNNGVVDDSQLPKDRFSAERLKGVDSTLKIQPAKLEDSAVYLCASSPTTGLAGGPRETQYFGPGTRLLVL.

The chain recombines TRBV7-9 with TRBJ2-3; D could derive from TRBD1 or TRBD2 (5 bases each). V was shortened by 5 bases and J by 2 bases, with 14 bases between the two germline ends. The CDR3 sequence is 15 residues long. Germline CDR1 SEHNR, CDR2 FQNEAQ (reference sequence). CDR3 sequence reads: CASSPPGRLTDTQYF. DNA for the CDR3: TGTGCCAGCAGCCCCCCGGGACGCCTCACAGATACGCAGTATTTT.

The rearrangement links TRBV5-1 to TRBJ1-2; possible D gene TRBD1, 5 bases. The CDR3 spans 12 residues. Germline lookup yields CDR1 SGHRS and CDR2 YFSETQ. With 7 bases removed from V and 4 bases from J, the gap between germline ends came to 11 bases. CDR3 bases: TGCGCCAGCCAGGGAAGCCGCTATGGCTACACCTTC. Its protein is CASQGSRYGYTF.

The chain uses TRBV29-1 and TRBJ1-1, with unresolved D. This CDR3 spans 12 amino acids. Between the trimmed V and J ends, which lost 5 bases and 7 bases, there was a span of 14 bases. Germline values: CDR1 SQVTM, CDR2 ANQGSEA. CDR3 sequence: CSVSRLVGEAFF. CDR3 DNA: TGCAGCGTTTCCCGCTTGGTCGGTGAAGCTTTCTTT.

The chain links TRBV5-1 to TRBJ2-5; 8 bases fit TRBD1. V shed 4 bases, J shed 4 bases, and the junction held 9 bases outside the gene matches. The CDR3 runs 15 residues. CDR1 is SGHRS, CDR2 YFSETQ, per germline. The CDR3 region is CASSPGQGPRETQYF. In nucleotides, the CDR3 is TGCGCCAGCAGCCCAGGACAGGGACCGCGAGAGACCCAGTACTTC.

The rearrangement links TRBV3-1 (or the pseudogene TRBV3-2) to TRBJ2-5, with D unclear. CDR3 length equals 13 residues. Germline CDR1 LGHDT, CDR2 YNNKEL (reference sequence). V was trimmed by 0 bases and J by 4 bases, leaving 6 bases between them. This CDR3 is CASSQEPRETQYF. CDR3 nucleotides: TGTGCCAGCAGCCAAGAGCCCAGAGAGACCCAGTACTTC.

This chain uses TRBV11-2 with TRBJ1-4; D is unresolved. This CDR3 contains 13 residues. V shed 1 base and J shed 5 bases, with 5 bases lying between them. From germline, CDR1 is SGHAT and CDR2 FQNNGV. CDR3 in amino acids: CASSLALNEKLFF. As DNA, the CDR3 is TGTGCCAGCAGCTTAGCCTTGAATGAAAAACTGTTTTTT.

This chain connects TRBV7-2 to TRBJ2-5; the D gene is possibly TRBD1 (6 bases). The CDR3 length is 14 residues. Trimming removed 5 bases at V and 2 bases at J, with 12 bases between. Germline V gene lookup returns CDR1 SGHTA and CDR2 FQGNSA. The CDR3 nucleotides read TGTGCCAGCAGCCAAGGGACACCACAAGAGACCCAGTACTTC. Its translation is CASSQGTPQETQYF.

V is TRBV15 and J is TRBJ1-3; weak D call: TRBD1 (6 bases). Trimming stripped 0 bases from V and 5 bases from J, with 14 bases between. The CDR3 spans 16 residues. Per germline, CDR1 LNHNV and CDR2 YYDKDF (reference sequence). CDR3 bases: TGTGCCACCAGCAGAGACAGCCGGGACATCCGAAACACCATATATTTT. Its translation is CATSRDSRDIRNTIYF.

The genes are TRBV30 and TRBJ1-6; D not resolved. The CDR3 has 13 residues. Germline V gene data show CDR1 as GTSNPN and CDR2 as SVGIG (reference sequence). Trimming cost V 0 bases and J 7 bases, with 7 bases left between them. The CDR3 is CAWSVSGNSPLHF. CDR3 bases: TGTGCCTGGAGTGTATCCGGGAATTCACCCCTCCACTTT.

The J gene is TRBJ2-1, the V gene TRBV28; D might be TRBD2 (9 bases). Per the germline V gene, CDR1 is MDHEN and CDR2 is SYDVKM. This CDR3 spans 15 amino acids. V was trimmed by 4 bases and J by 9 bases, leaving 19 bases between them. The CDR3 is CASSSQGAGGGEQFF. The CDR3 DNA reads TGTGCCAGCAGTTCCCAGGGGGCGGGAGGGGGTGAGCAGTTCTTC.

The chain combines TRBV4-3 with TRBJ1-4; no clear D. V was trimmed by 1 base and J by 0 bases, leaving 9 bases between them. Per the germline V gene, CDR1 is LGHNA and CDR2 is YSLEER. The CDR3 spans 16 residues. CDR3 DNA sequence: TGCGCCAGCAGCCAAGCTAGGGCAGCAACTAATGAAAAACTGTTTTTT. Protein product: CASSQARAATNEKLFF.

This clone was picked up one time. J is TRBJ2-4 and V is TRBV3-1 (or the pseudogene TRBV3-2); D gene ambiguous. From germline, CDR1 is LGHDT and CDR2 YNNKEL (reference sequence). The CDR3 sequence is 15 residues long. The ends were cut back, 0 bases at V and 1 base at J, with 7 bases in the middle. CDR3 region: CASSQEGVAKNIQYF. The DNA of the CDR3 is TGTGCCAGCAGCCAAGAAGGTGTCGCCAAAAACATTCAGTACTTC.

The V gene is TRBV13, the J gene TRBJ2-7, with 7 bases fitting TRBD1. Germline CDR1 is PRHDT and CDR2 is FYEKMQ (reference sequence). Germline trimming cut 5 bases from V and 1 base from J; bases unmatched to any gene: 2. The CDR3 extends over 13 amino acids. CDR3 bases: TGTGCCAGCAGCGGACAGGAATCCTACGAGCAGTACTTC. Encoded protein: CASSGQESYEQYF.

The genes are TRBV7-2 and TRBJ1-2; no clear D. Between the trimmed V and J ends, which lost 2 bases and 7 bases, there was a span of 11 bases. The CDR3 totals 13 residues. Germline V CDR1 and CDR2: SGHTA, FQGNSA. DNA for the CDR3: TGTGCCAGCAGCTTACCCCTGGTCGGTGGCTACACCTTC. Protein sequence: CASSLPLVGGYTF.

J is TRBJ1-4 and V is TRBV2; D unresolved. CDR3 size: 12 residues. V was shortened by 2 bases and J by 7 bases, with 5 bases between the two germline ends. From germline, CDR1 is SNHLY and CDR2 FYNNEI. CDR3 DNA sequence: TGTGCCAGCAGTGAATCGACTGAAAAACTGTTTTTT. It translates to CASSESTEKLFF.

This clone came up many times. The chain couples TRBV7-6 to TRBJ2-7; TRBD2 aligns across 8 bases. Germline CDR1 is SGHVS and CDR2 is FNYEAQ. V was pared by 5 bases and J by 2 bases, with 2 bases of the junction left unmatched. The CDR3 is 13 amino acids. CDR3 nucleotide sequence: TGTGCCAGCAGCCGGGGGGGCCCCTACGAGCAGTACTTC. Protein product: CASSRGGPYEQYF. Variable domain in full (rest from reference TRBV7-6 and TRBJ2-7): GAGVSQSPRYKVTKRGQDVALRCDPISGHVSLYWYRQALGQGPEFLTYFNYEAQQDKSGLPNDRFSAERPEGSISTLTIQRTEQRDSAMYRCASSRGGPYEQYFGPGTRLTVT.

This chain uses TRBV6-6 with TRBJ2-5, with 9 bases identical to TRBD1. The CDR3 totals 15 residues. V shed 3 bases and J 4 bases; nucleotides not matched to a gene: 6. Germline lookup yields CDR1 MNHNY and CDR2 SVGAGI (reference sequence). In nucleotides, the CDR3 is TGTGCCAGCAGTTATTTTACAGGGGGCACAGAGACCCAGTACTTC. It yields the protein CASSYFTGGTETQYF.

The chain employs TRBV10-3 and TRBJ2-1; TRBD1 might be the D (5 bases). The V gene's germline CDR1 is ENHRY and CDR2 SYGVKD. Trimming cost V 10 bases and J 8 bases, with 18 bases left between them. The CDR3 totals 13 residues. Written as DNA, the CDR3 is TGTGCCACCCAGGGAAGTCTTGTCGATGAGCAGTTCTTC. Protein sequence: CATQGSLVDEQFF.

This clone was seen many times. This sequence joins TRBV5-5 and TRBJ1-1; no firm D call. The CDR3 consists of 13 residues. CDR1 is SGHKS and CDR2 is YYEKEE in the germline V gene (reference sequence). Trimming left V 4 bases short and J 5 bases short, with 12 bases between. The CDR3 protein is CASSRSDGTEAFF. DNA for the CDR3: TGTGCCAGCAGCCGCAGCGATGGAACTGAAGCTTTCTTT.

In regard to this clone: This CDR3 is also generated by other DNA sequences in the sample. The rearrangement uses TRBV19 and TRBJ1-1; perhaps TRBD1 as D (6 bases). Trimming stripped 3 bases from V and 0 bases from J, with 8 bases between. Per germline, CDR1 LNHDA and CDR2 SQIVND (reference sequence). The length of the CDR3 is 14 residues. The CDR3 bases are TGTGCCAGTAGTATCGGACAGCTGAACACTGAAGCTTTCTTT. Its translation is CASSIGQLNTEAFF.

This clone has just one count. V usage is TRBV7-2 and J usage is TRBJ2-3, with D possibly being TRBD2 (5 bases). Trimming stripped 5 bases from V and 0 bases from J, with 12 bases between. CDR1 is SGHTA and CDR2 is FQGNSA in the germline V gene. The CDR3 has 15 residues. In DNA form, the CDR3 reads TGTGCCAGCAGCCCGACGAGAGGGAGCACAGATACGCAGTATTTT. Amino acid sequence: CASSPTRGSTDTQYF.

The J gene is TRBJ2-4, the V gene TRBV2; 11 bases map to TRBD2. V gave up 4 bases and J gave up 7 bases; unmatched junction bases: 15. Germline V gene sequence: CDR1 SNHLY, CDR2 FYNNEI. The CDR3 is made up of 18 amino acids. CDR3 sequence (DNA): TGTGCCAGCAGTGTCCCGGGACTAGCGGAGGGGGGATTCAACATTCAGTACTTC. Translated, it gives CASSVPGLAEGGFNIQYF.

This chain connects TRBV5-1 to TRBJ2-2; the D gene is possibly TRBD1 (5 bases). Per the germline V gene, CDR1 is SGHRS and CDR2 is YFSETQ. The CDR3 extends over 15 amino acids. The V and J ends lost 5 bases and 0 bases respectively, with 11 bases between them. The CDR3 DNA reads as TGCGCCAGCAGGGGGCAGACCTCGAACACCGGGGAGCTGTTTTTT. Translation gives CASRGQTSNTGELFF.